Shown below are 30 T cell receptor beta chains from a single sample sequenced in a study of memory B cells and T cells in multiple sclerosis. The protocol was immunoSEQ multiplex PCR, while the TCRdb copy is restricted to in-frame clones and leaves out a portion. The sample records roughly 14,000 clones, approximately 69% being singletons. Specimen: memory (CD45RO+) CD4+ T cells from blood. These receptors were taken from a human donor with multiple sclerosis.

The genes are TRBV9 and TRBJ2-2; D not certain. V lost 0 bases and J lost 0, with 6 bases in between. Looked up from germline, CDR1 is SGDLS and CDR2 is YYNGEE. This CDR3 has 15 residues. CDR3 bases: TGTGCCAGCAGCGTAGTGCCAGCGAACACCGGGGAGCTGTTTTTT. Amino acids: CASSVVPANTGELFF.

By sample fraction, this clone is medium-sized. The chain joins TRBV2 to TRBJ2-1; 10 nucleotides agree with TRBD1. Germline V gene sequence: CDR1 SNHLY, CDR2 FYNNEI. The CDR3 loop spans 14 amino acids. V trimming: 6 bases; J trimming: 10 bases; junction bases outside the gene matches: 9. The CDR3 region is CASRRDRGPREQFF. The CDR3 DNA reads TGTGCCAGCAGACGGGACAGGGGACCAAGGGAGCAGTTCTTC.

The chain has TRBV5-1 and TRBJ1-1, with 11 bases that match TRBD1. Per germline, CDR1 SGHRS and CDR2 YFSETQ. Trimming at V came to 3 bases and at J to 4 bases, leaving 5 bases not matched to a gene. This CDR3 comprises 15 residues. The CDR3 sequence is CASSSRTGGFTEAFF. The CDR3 coding sequence is TGCGCCAGCAGCTCGCGGACAGGGGGCTTCACTGAAGCTTTCTTT.

This clone was counted only a few times. This sequence joins TRBV4-1 and TRBJ1-4, with 7 bases aligning to TRBD1. After removal of 3 bases from V and 0 bases from J, the junction contained 4 bases not matched to a gene. Germline loops: CDR1 MGHRA, CDR2 YSYEKL. The CDR3 covers 16 residues. CDR3 amino acids: CASSQTGTATNEKLFF. The CDR3 nucleotides are TGCGCCAGCAGCCAGACCGGGACAGCAACTAATGAAAAACTGTTTTTT.

This chain connects TRBV10-3 to TRBJ2-1; the match to TRBD2 covers 12 bases. Germline CDR1 reads ENHRY; CDR2 reads SYGVKD. Trimming took 6 bases from V and 0 from J; bases not matched to a gene: 0. The CDR3 extends over 15 amino acids. The CDR3 region has the DNA TGTGCCATCAGGACTAGCGGGAGCTCCTACAATGAGCAGTTCTTC. Its translation: CAIRTSGSSYNEQFF.

A single count supports this clone. The genes are TRBV18 and TRBJ2-7, with D possibly TRBD1 on 6 matching bases. This CDR3 is built from 18 residues. CDR1 and CDR2 (germline): KGHSH, LQKENI. The V gene lost 5 bases and the J gene lost 0 bases, with 23 bases spanning the gap. Here the CDR3 reads CASSLTSPTGTNSYEQYF. DNA for the CDR3: TGTGCCAGCTCATTAACATCACCGACAGGTACGAACTCCTACGAGCAGTACTTC.

This clone appeared a single time. The chain uses TRBV14 and TRBJ2-4, with 10 bases matching TRBD1. This CDR3 has 13 amino acids. After removal of 3 bases from V and 13 bases from J, the junction contained 6 bases not matched to a gene. Germline CDR1 reads SGHDN; CDR2 reads FVKESK. The CDR3 nucleotides read TGTGCCAGCAGCCAGACAGGGGGCGGACAGCAGTACTTC. It translates to CASSQTGGGQQYF.

V gene TRBV19 combines with J gene TRBJ1-5; TRBD1 is a possible D gene (5 bases). Germline V gene sequence: CDR1 LNHDA, CDR2 SQIVND (reference sequence). V lost 5 bases and J 6 bases, leaving 20 bases between the germline ends. The CDR3 is 16 amino acids. CDR3: CASSLKVQVITQPQHF. The CDR3 DNA follows: TGTGCCAGTAGTCTCAAGGTACAGGTGATCACTCAGCCCCAGCATTTT. The full variable domain, rest sourced from reference TRBV19 and TRBJ1-5, is DGGITQSPKYLFRKEGQNVTLSCEQNLNHDAMYWYRQDPGQGLRLIYYSQIVNDFQKGDIAEGYSVSREKKESFPLTVTSAQKNPTAFYLCASSLKVQVITQPQHFGDGTRLSIL.

This clone came up a few times. This chain connects TRBV7-9 to TRBJ2-7; TRBD1 agrees at 10 bases. The CDR3 is made up of 14 amino acids. Germline values: CDR1 SEHNR, CDR2 FQNEAQ (reference sequence). V lost 5 bases and J lost 5; bases outside the gene matches: 6. This CDR3 is CASSLGQGLHEQYF. In DNA, the CDR3 is TGTGCCAGCAGCCTGGGACAGGGGCTGCACGAGCAGTACTTC.

This chain connects TRBV19 to TRBJ1-5; unclear D gene. V lost 3 bases and J 6 bases, leaving 9 bases between the germline ends. This CDR3 has 13 residues. CDR1 is LNHDA, CDR2 SQIVND, per germline (reference sequence). The CDR3 DNA reads TGTGCCAGTAGTATCGCCCACAGTCAGCCCCAGCATTTT. It is translated as CASSIAHSQPQHF.

This chain uses TRBV6-5 with TRBJ1-4; 9 positions agree with TRBD1. The germline V gene encodes CDR1 MNHEY and CDR2 SVGAGI. The CDR3 has 12 amino acids. Germline trimming cut 6 bases from V and 7 bases from J; bases unmatched to any gene: 0. This CDR3 is CASRDRGEKLFF. Written as DNA, the CDR3 is TGTGCCAGCAGGGACAGGGGTGAAAAACTGTTTTTT.

This clone was picked up one time. The gene calls are TRBV23-1 and TRBJ2-7; 7 nucleotides match TRBD1. TRBV23-1 is placed among ORFs of uncertain function. This CDR3 region has 18 residues. The trim removed 0 bases at V and 2 bases at J, leaving 13 bases unmatched. The CDR3 bases are TGCGCCAGCAGTCAATCGAGCCACAGGGGCCGACCCCCCTACGAGCAGTACTTC. It translates to CASSQSSHRGRPPYEQYF.

The rearrangement uses TRBV2 and TRBJ1-4, with a weak D call TRBD1 (6 bases). This CDR3 has 16 residues. The germline CDR1 and CDR2 sequences are SNHLY and FYNNEI. V lost 0 bases to trimming and J lost 2 bases, with 10 bases between them. CDR3: CASSEALRGTNEKLFF. Written as DNA, the CDR3 is TGTGCCAGCAGTGAAGCGCTCAGGGGCACTAATGAAAAACTGTTTTTT.

The V gene is TRBV19, the J gene TRBJ2-1; tentatively, D is TRBD2 (6 bases). This CDR3 has 16 residues. With 4 bases removed from V and 8 bases from J, the gap between germline ends came to 21 bases. CDR1 LNHDA and CDR2 SQIVND come from the germline V gene (reference sequence). CDR3 DNA: TGTGCCAGTAGTACCCCTTACTCCGGAGGGGCGGATGAGCAGTTCTTC. Protein product: CASSTPYSGGADEQFF.

The V gene is TRBV6-5, the J gene TRBJ2-5; TRBD1 agrees at 7 bases. With V trimmed by 4 bases and J by 0 bases, 8 bases remained unmatched. The CDR3 extends over 16 amino acids. Germline V gene sequence: CDR1 MNHEY, CDR2 SVGAGI. The CDR3 bases are TGTGCCAGCAGTTCAGGCACAGGGGTGTACCAAGAGACCCAGTACTTC. Translating it yields CASSSGTGVYQETQYF.

The J gene is TRBJ2-5, the V gene TRBV6-5, with D perhaps matching TRBD2 (6 bases). Germline V CDR1 and CDR2: MNHEY, SVGAGI. The CDR3 sequence is 12 residues long. Trimming cost V 5 bases and J 9 bases, with 13 bases left between them. The CDR3 here is CASSPRGRPQYF. The CDR3 DNA sequence: TGTGCCAGCAGTCCTCGGGGGAGACCCCAGTACTTC.

The chain links TRBV15 to TRBJ1-1, with D tentatively TRBD1 (5 bases). Germline values: CDR1 LNHNV, CDR2 YYDKDF (reference sequence). V was trimmed by 5 bases and J by 1 base, leaving 17 bases between them. There are 16 residues in the CDR3. This CDR3 is CATSPTGGLTNTEAFF. CDR3 sequence (DNA): TGTGCCACCAGCCCCACCGGGGGACTGACGAACACTGAAGCTTTCTTT.

This clone was counted only a few times. The V and J genes are TRBV5-4 and TRBJ1-1, with a possible D match to TRBD1 (5 bases). The CDR3 covers 13 residues. V was trimmed by 4 bases and J by 1 base, leaving 8 bases between them. CDR1 SGHNT and CDR2 YYREEE come from the germline V gene (reference sequence). In DNA form, the CDR3 reads TGTGCCAGCAGCCACAGGAGGAACACTGAAGCTTTCTTT. Residues: CASSHRRNTEAFF.

In its sample, this clone was seen a few times. This chain joins TRBV6-1 and TRBJ2-7, with D tentatively TRBD2 (5 bases). The V gene lost 6 bases and the J gene lost 0 bases, with 9 bases spanning the gap. This CDR3 is built from 13 residues. Germline assignment: CDR1 MNHNS and CDR2 SASEGT. CDR3 bases: TGTGCCAGCAGCGTTACTAGCTCCTACGAGCAGTACTTC. Translation gives CASSVTSSYEQYF.

The chain couples TRBV19 to TRBJ2-7, with unresolved D. In germline, CDR1 is LNHDA, CDR2 SQIVND (reference sequence). This CDR3 spans 13 amino acids. Trimming stripped 0 bases from V and 2 bases from J, with 5 bases between. The CDR3 bases are TGTGCCAGTAGTATAGATCGGGCCTACGAGCAGTACTTC. Translation gives CASSIDRAYEQYF.

The rearrangement links TRBV6-6 to TRBJ2-5; D remains ambiguous. CDR1 is MNHNY and CDR2 is SVGAGI in the germline V gene (reference sequence). V was clipped by 5 bases and J by 2 bases, with 3 bases between them. The CDR3 covers 11 residues. The CDR3 loop reads CASSTQETQYF. CDR3 coding DNA: TGTGCCAGCAGTACTCAAGAGACCCAGTACTTC.

The chain combines TRBV7-2 with TRBJ2-5; 8 bases fit TRBD1. CDR1 SGHTA and CDR2 FQGNSA come from the germline V gene. The V segment lost 1 base and the J segment 2 bases; nucleotides outside the gene matches: 3. The CDR3 runs 15 residues. CDR3 region: CASSLVRGQQETQYF. Here the CDR3 DNA reads TGTGCCAGCAGCTTAGTCAGGGGGCAACAAGAGACCCAGTACTTC.

The rearrangement links TRBV6-5 to TRBJ2-1, with D possibly TRBD2 on 6 matching bases. The CDR3 is 11 residues long. Germline CDR1 is MNHEY and CDR2 is SVGAGI. V gave up 4 bases and J gave up 10 bases, with 8 bases separating them. In DNA, the CDR3 is TGTGCCAGCAGTTCACTAGCAGAGCAGTTCTTC. This sequence encodes CASSSLAEQFF.

The table lists this clone with a count of one. The J gene is TRBJ2-7, the V gene TRBV2, with 9 nucleotides matching TRBD1. This CDR3 is 13 amino acids long. With 7 bases clipped from V and 6 bases from J, the junction kept 7 bases outside the gene matches. Germline values: CDR1 SNHLY, CDR2 FYNNEI. The CDR3 region is CASIRDRALEQYF. Here the CDR3 DNA reads TGTGCCAGCATTCGGGACAGGGCCCTCGAGCAGTACTTC.

The chain joins TRBV14 to TRBJ2-1; 7 nucleotides align to TRBD2. The CDR3 loop spans 16 amino acids. Trimming took 0 bases from V and 6 from J; bases not matched to a gene: 8. Germline CDR1 SGHDN, CDR2 FVKESK. CDR3 region: CASSQDWREIFNEQFF. The CDR3 DNA sequence: TGTGCCAGCAGCCAAGACTGGCGGGAGATCTTCAATGAGCAGTTCTTC.

The V call is TRBV12-5, the J call TRBJ1-3, with 8 positions matching TRBD1. V shed 7 bases and J 2 bases; nucleotides not matched to a gene: 1. The germline V gene encodes CDR1 LGHNT and CDR2 FRNRAP. CDR3 size: 13 residues. The CDR3 sequence: CASVQGAGNTIYF. CDR3 nucleotides: TGTGCTAGTGTACAGGGGGCTGGAAACACCATATATTTT.

The V call is TRBV6-1, the J call TRBJ2-4; TRBD2 agrees at 8 bases. Germline assignment: CDR1 MNHNS and CDR2 SASEGT. V lost 6 bases and J lost 5; bases outside the gene matches: 6. The CDR3 extends over 14 amino acids. In DNA form, the CDR3 reads TGTGCCAGCAGCCCGGGGGGGATTGAAAACATTCAGTACTTC. This gives the protein CASSPGGIENIQYF.

This chain uses TRBV29-1 with TRBJ2-7, with 8 positions matching TRBD1. V lost 5 bases and J lost 5; bases outside the gene matches: 8. This CDR3 is 13 amino acids long. Germline V gives CDR1 SQVTM, CDR2 ANQGSEA. Here the CDR3 reads CSVSGQGADEQYF. In nucleotides, the CDR3 is TGCAGCGTTTCGGGGCAGGGGGCGGACGAGCAGTACTTC.

This clone was recorded once. The chain links TRBV7-8 to TRBJ1-5, with D possibly matching TRBD1 (5 bases). Trimming cost V 0 bases and J 3 bases, with 12 bases left between them. The length of the CDR3 is 16 residues. Germline CDR1 reads SGHVS; CDR2 reads FQNEAQ. CDR3 residues: CASSLADGGINQPQHF. DNA of the CDR3: TGTGCCAGCAGCTTAGCGGATGGGGGGATCAATCAGCCCCAGCATTTT.

The chain uses TRBV5-6 and TRBJ2-3; 7 positions agree with TRBD2. The CDR3 is 17 residues long. J was trimmed by 0 bases and V by 2 bases; bases with no gene match: 9. Per the germline V gene, CDR1 is SGHDT and CDR2 is YYEEEE. The CDR3 loop reads CASSFFGGGSSTDTQYF. The DNA of the CDR3 is TGTGCCAGCAGCTTTTTTGGGGGGGGGTCTAGCACAGATACGCAGTATTTT.